These 30 T cell receptor beta chains were all obtained from the same sample, sequenced in a study of cytomegalovirus exposure and HLA in healthy donors. Amplification used 60 Vbeta primers and 13 Jbeta primers. Assay: immunoSEQ multiplex PCR; the TCRdb copy retains only in-frame clones and omits some. The ten top clones account for roughly 1.3%, within a sample of fewer than 200,000 clones. The sequencing input was PBMCs. Receptors were obtained from a woman between 55 and 75 years old in good health and CMV-seronegative.

The chain uses TRBV7-8 and TRBJ2-1; D unclear. CDR1 and CDR2 from the germline V gene are SGHVS and FQNEAQ. This CDR3 has 15 residues. Trimming removed 0 bases at V and 3 bases at J, with 9 bases between. CDR3 sequence: CASSLAGTLYNEQFF. The CDR3 coding sequence is TGTGCCAGCAGCTTAGCGGGCACTCTCTACAATGAGCAGTTCTTC. The full variable domain, in which reference TRBV7-8 and TRBJ2-1 provide the parts outside the CDR3, is GAGVSQSPRYKVAKRGQDVALRCDPISGHVSLFWYQQALGQGPEFLTYFQNEAQLDKSGLPSDRFFAERPEGSVSTLKIQRTQQEDSAVYLCASSLAGTLYNEQFFGPGTRLTVL.

The V call is TRBV5-1, the J call TRBJ2-7, with TRBD2 identical over 13 bases. This CDR3 has 16 amino acids. The germline V gene has CDR1 SGHRS and CDR2 YFSETQ. J lost 4 bases, V lost 0 bases, and 4 bases had no gene match. The CDR3 here is CASSLELAGGVYEQYF. The DNA for the CDR3 is TGCGCCAGCAGCTTGGAACTAGCGGGGGGGGTTTACGAGCAGTACTTC. The full variable domain, completed using reference TRBV5-1 and TRBJ2-7, is KAGVTQTPRYLIKTRGQQVTLSCSPISGHRSVSWYQQTPGQGLQFLFEYFSETQRNKGNFPGRFSGRQFSNSRSEMNVSTLELGDSALYLCASSLELAGGVYEQYFGPGTRLTVT.

The chain combines TRBV28 with TRBJ2-7; 10 bases line up with TRBD1. The CDR3 extends over 15 amino acids. Germline CDR1 MDHEN, CDR2 SYDVKM. The junction had 8 bases not matched to a gene; V was cut back by 6 bases and J by 3 bases. This chain's CDR3 is CASSLGTGVDYEQYF. CDR3 in DNA: TGTGCCAGCAGCCTCGGGACAGGGGTTGACTACGAGCAGTACTTC.

This chain joins TRBV4-1 and TRBJ1-3; no firm D call. V was shortened by 4 bases and J by 6 bases, with 19 bases between the two germline ends. CDR3 length: 16 amino acids. The germline V gene has CDR1 MGHRA and CDR2 YSYEKL. DNA for the CDR3: TGCGCCAGCAGCCCACGGCGGACCTCTCGGGAAAACACCATATATTTT. Residues: CASSPRRTSRENTIYF.

This chain connects TRBV6-5 to TRBJ2-3, with D perhaps TRBD2 (6 bases). CDR3 length: 14 amino acids. CDR1 and CDR2 (germline): MNHEY, SVGAGI. Trimming shortened V by 5 bases and J by 6 bases, and 15 bases separated the two germline ends. CDR3 protein: CASSASTRMDTQYF. The CDR3 nucleotides are TGTGCCAGCAGTGCCTCGACTAGAATGGATACGCAGTATTTT.

The chain uses TRBV7-9 and TRBJ2-5, with D unresolved. This CDR3 spans 14 amino acids. Germline V gene lookup returns CDR1 SEHNR and CDR2 FQNEAQ (reference sequence). V lost 4 bases and J lost 2, with 11 bases in between. The DNA for the CDR3 is TGTGCCAGCAGCTCCTTGGCCCCTCAAGAGACCCAGTACTTC. Protein product: CASSSLAPQETQYF.

Notes on this clone: Within the sample, other DNA sequences also encode this same CDR3. The chain couples TRBV28 to TRBJ1-5, with D maybe TRBD1 (6 bases). The ends were cut back, 2 bases at V and 3 bases at J, with 8 bases in the middle. The CDR3 consists of 14 residues. Germline V gene sequence: CDR1 MDHEN, CDR2 SYDVKM. The CDR3 DNA reads TGTGCCAGCAGTTTAGGGGGCGCCAATCAGCCCCAGCATTTT. Translating it yields CASSLGGANQPQHF.

This rearrangement joins TRBV9 to TRBJ1-6, with D perhaps matching TRBD1 (5 bases). Germline lookup yields CDR1 SGDLS and CDR2 YYNGEE. The V gene lost 0 bases and the J gene lost 9 bases, with 10 bases spanning the gap. The CDR3 length is 14 residues. The DNA for the CDR3 is TGTGCCAGCAGCGTAGCAAAGGGGCCTTCACCCCTCCACTTT. Translating it yields CASSVAKGPSPLHF.

The chain links TRBV14 to TRBJ2-3, with TRBD2 identical over 11 bases. Germline V lookup: CDR1 SGHDN, CDR2 FVKESK. The length of the CDR3 is 16 residues. With 4 bases clipped from V and 4 bases from J, the junction kept 7 bases outside the gene matches. The chain's CDR3 is CASSPLTSGSSDTQYF. As DNA, the CDR3 is TGTGCCAGCAGCCCTCTCACTAGCGGGAGCTCAGATACGCAGTATTTT.

This chain links TRBV5-4 with TRBJ2-7; the match to TRBD2 covers 10 bases. The V gene end was trimmed by 0 bases and the J gene end by 6 bases; junction bases not matched to a gene: 12. The V gene's germline CDR1 is SGHNT and CDR2 YYREEE (reference sequence). This CDR3 is 17 amino acids long. The chain's CDR3 is CASSLDFPAGGPGEQYF. The CDR3 nucleotides are TGTGCCAGCAGCTTGGATTTTCCAGCGGGAGGGCCAGGCGAGCAGTACTTC.

V usage is TRBV21-1 and J usage is TRBJ1-5; the D segment call TRBD1 is taken from the table without a DNA check. TRBV21-1 is a documented pseudogene. This CDR3 contains 16 residues. CDR3 sequence (DNA): TGTGCCAGCAGCAAAGCCCACCGGGACATTAATCAGCCCCAGCATTTT. Encoded protein: CASSKAHRDINQPQHF.

CDR3 coding DNA: TGCGCCAGCAGCTTGATAGATGGCGAGGTAGATACGCAGTATTTT. Protein sequence: CASSLIDGEVDTQYF. V is TRBV5-1 and J is TRBJ2-3; D remains ambiguous. The germline V gene encodes CDR1 SGHRS and CDR2 YFSETQ. The CDR3 is made up of 15 amino acids. Trimming shortened V by 1 base and J by 5 bases, and 14 bases separated the two germline ends.

The genes are TRBV5-4 and TRBJ2-7; 11 bases line up with TRBD2. The germline gives CDR1 SGHNT, CDR2 YYREEE (reference sequence). The trim removed 4 bases at V and 0 bases at J, leaving 9 bases unmatched. This CDR3 spans 17 amino acids. As DNA, the CDR3 is TGTGCCAGCAGCCTTATACAGGGACTAGCGGACTCCTACGAGCAGTACTTC. Translated, it gives CASSLIQGLADSYEQYF.

For this clone: Other DNA sequences in the same sample also yield this CDR3. This chain joins TRBV30 and TRBJ2-3; 9 bases map to TRBD2. There are 14 residues in the CDR3. V was clipped by 0 bases and J by 4 bases; unmatched bases: 2. Germline CDR1 is GTSNPN and CDR2 is SVGIG (reference sequence). CDR3 nucleotides: TGTGCCTGGAGTGTTTTAGCGGGAGCAGATACGCAGTATTTT. Its translation is CAWSVLAGADTQYF.

V is TRBV5-1 and J is TRBJ2-7; 8 positions match TRBD2. CDR1 and CDR2 (germline): SGHRS, YFSETQ. J was trimmed by 3 bases and V by 0 bases; bases with no gene match: 2. This CDR3 is 14 amino acids long. The CDR3 here is CASSLAGGVYEQYF. CDR3 DNA: TGCGCCAGCAGCTTGGCCGGGGGGGTCTACGAGCAGTACTTC.

This sequence joins TRBV5-1 and TRBJ1-5, with a tentative D call TRBD1 (5 bases). Germline assignment: CDR1 SGHRS and CDR2 YFSETQ. Trimming removed 2 bases from V and 7 bases from J, with 13 bases in between. This CDR3 contains 14 residues. The CDR3 is CASSLRGEGQPQHF. The CDR3 DNA is TGCGCCAGCAGCTTAAGAGGGGAGGGCCAGCCCCAGCATTTT.

V usage is TRBV6-1 and J usage is TRBJ2-7, with 11 nucleotides matching TRBD1. The ends lost 3 bases at V and 7 bases at J; junction bases unmatched: 14. CDR1 is MNHNS, CDR2 SASEGT, per germline. This CDR3 contains 17 residues. DNA of the CDR3: TGTGCCAGCAGTGATGTGGTTTGGACAGGGGGCTCCTTGGAGCAGTACTTC. Amino acid sequence: CASSDVVWTGGSLEQYF.

The V call is TRBV4-2, the J call TRBJ2-1; D might be TRBD1 (5 bases). V was clipped by 0 bases and J by 9 bases, with 9 bases between them. Germline-derived CDR1 and CDR2 are LGHNA and YNFKEQ. There are 13 residues in the CDR3. CDR3 residues: CASSQDYQGEQFF. CDR3 bases: TGTGCCAGCAGCCAAGATTACCAGGGTGAGCAGTTCTTC.

The chain links TRBV28 to TRBJ1-5, with 10 bases identical to TRBD1. Trimming removed 7 bases from V and 7 bases from J; junction bases left unmatched: 13. The CDR3 is 16 amino acids. Germline V gives CDR1 MDHEN, CDR2 SYDVKM. CDR3 DNA sequence: TGTGCCAGCAACTCTCCGGGACAGGGGCAAGGGCAGCCCCAGCATTTT. The encoded protein is CASNSPGQGQGQPQHF. Complete variable domain (other parts from reference TRBV28 and TRBJ1-5): DVKVTQSSRYLVKRTGEKVFLECVQDMDHENMFWYRQDPGLGLRLIYFSYDVKMKEKGDIPEGYSVSREKKERFSLILESASTNQTSMYLCASNSPGQGQGQPQHFGDGTRLSIL.

This rearrangement joins TRBV7-9 to TRBJ2-7; D perhaps matches TRBD1 (8 bases). The CDR3 runs 16 residues. V lost 7 bases and J lost 4, with 23 bases in between. In germline, CDR1 is SEHNR, CDR2 FQNEAQ (reference sequence). The CDR3 sequence is CASTPGRGRGRYEQYF. The CDR3 DNA reads TGTGCCAGCACCCCGGGGAGGGGCAGGGGGCGGTACGAGCAGTACTTC.

The V and J genes are TRBV28 and TRBJ2-7; TRBD2 matches at 9 bases. The CDR3 length is 14 residues. V gave up 3 bases and J gave up 3 bases; unmatched junction bases: 3. Germline V CDR1 and CDR2: MDHEN, SYDVKM. The CDR3 loop reads CASSFSGSNYEQYF. DNA of the CDR3: TGTGCCAGCAGTTTTAGCGGGAGTAACTACGAGCAGTACTTC.

V is TRBV6-5 and J is TRBJ2-7; TRBD2 matches at 13 bases. V trimming: 7 bases; J trimming: 3 bases; junction bases outside the gene matches: 3. Germline lookup yields CDR1 MNHEY and CDR2 SVGAGI. The CDR3 runs 14 residues. The CDR3 loop reads CASTRTSGGYEQYF. The CDR3 DNA is TGTGCCAGCACCAGGACTAGCGGGGGCTACGAGCAGTACTTC.

The CDR3 DNA is TGTGCCAGCAGCGAGACAGGGTTCAATCAGCCCCAGCATTTT. Protein product: CASSETGFNQPQHF. This chain joins TRBV2 and TRBJ1-5; 7 nucleotides align to TRBD1. CDR3 length: 14 amino acids. V was clipped by 6 bases and J by 3 bases; unmatched bases: 5. Germline-derived CDR1 and CDR2 are SNHLY and FYNNEI.

This chain uses TRBV5-1 with TRBJ2-1, with D unresolved. V was clipped by 4 bases and J by 4 bases, with 21 bases between them. Germline V gene data show CDR1 as SGHRS and CDR2 as YFSETQ. The CDR3 is 17 residues long. The CDR3 region has the DNA TGCGCCAGCAGCCCTCCCACTGGCCCCGAGACATACAATGAGCAGTTCTTC. As protein: CASSPPTGPETYNEQFF. Filled out from reference TRBV5-1 and TRBJ2-1, the complete variable domain reads KAGVTQTPRYLIKTRGQQVTLSCSPISGHRSVSWYQQTPGQGLQFLFEYFSETQRNKGNFPGRFSGRQFSNSRSEMNVSTLELGDSALYLCASSPPTGPETYNEQFFGPGTRLTVL.

The gene calls are TRBV6-6 and TRBJ1-2; a weak D match, TRBD1 (6 bases). CDR3 length: 15 amino acids. Between the trimmed V and J ends, which lost 4 bases and 2 bases, there was a span of 14 bases. Germline CDR1 reads MNHNY; CDR2 reads SVGAGI (reference sequence). The CDR3 DNA is TGTGCCAGCAGTTCACCCCCGGACAGAAACTATGGCTACACCTTC. Protein sequence: CASSSPPDRNYGYTF.

V usage is TRBV5-4 and J usage is TRBJ2-4, with D uncertain. The CDR3 has 14 amino acids. CDR1 and CDR2 (germline): SGHNT, YYREEE (reference sequence). Deletions cut 0 bases from V and 9 bases from J, with 13 bases between. This CDR3 is CASSLGRGKVIQYF. The CDR3 DNA sequence: TGTGCCAGCAGCTTGGGGCGCGGTAAGGTCATTCAGTACTTC.

This chain joins TRBV29-1 and TRBJ1-2; 8 bases align to TRBD1. Germline V gene sequence: CDR1 SQVTM, CDR2 ANQGSEA. Losses at the gene ends were 6 bases for V and 2 bases for J; bases not matched to a gene: 5. This CDR3 region has 13 residues. CDR3 in DNA: TGCAGCGTCCCCGGGACAGGAAACTATGGCTACACCTTC. Residues: CSVPGTGNYGYTF.

The V gene is TRBV7-9, the J gene TRBJ1-6, with D perhaps TRBD1 (6 bases). Per the germline V gene, CDR1 is SEHNR and CDR2 is FQNEAQ (reference sequence). The CDR3 is 14 residues long. Trimming left V 6 bases short and J 2 bases short, with 8 bases between. The CDR3 sequence is CASRNRAYNSPLHF. CDR3 DNA sequence: TGTGCCAGCAGAAACAGGGCCTATAATTCACCCCTCCACTTT.

The rearrangement joins TRBV5-4 to TRBJ2-3; D not certain. CDR1 and CDR2 (germline): SGHNT, YYREEE (reference sequence). Deletions cut 1 base from V and 6 bases from J, with 9 bases between. The CDR3 sequence is 13 residues long. The CDR3 here is CASSLWSRDTQYF. CDR3 DNA: TGTGCCAGCAGCTTGTGGAGTCGGGATACGCAGTATTTT.

This chain joins TRBV25-1 and TRBJ1-2, with 9 bases aligning to TRBD1. Germline-derived CDR1 and CDR2 are MGHDK and SYGVNS. The V segment lost 1 base and the J segment 7 bases; nucleotides outside the gene matches: 4. This CDR3 contains 14 residues. The CDR3 DNA sequence: TGTGCCAGCAGTGAATCGGGACAGGGATTTGGCTACACCTTC. Its protein product is CASSESGQGFGYTF.